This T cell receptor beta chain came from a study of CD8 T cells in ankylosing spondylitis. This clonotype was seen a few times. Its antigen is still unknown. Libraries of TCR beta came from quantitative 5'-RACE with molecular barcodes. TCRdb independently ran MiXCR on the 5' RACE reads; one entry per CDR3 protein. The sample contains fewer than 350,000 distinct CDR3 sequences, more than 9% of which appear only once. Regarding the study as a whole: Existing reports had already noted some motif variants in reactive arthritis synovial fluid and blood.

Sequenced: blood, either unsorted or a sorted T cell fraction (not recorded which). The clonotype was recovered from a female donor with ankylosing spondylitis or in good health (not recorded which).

DNA of the CDR3: TGTGCCAGCAGCTTGGTTGGACTAGCGGGGGAGACCCAGTACTTC. Encoded protein: CASSLVGLAGETQYF. The chain has TRBV5-6 and TRBJ2-5; 12 positions match TRBD2. From germline, CDR1 is SGHDT and CDR2 YYEEEE. This CDR3 is built from 15 residues. V lost 0 bases, J lost 5 bases, and 2 bases stayed unmatched.